This T cell receptor beta chain emerged from a study of beta chain features in type 1 diabetes. The CDR3 consists of 12 residues. With 6 bases removed from V and 2 bases from J, the gap between germline ends came to 7 bases. The germline CDR1 and CDR2 sequences are SNHLY and FYNNEI. As every portion of the isolated RNA was reverse transcribed, the sequencing read expressed TCRB transcripts. TCRdb keeps only in-frame clones here, not all; method: immunoSEQ multiplex PCR. Of some 410,000 clones detected, about 10% appear once; the ten largest clones hold 0.046%. The receptor was isolated from a woman younger than 35 in good health. The specimen was naive CD4+ T cells from blood. This sequence joins TRBV2 and TRBJ1-2, with unresolved D. DNA of the CDR3: TGTGCCAGCAGCGCGGAAAACTATGGCTACACCTTC. Translating gives CASSAENYGYTF.